This T cell receptor beta chain was captured in a study of T cell responses to AZD1222 COVID-19 vaccine. Assay used: immunoSEQ multiplex PCR; TCRdb lists only in-frame clones, some missing. This sample yields about 99,000 clones, of which nearly 90% are seen a single time; less than 3.5% belongs to the top ten. The sequence came from an adult in good health. This material consisted of peripheral blood, taken on day 0 of AZD1222 vaccination.

The CDR3 region is CSVEEVNTSGSSDEQYV. In DNA form, the CDR3 reads TGCAGCGTTGAAGAGGTTAATACGAGCGGGAGTAGCGACGAGCAGTACGTC. The gene calls are TRBV29-1 and TRBJ2-7, with TRBD2 identical over 8 bases. The CDR3 runs 17 residues. V was clipped by 0 bases and J by 5 bases; unmatched bases: 15. Germline V CDR1 and CDR2: SQVTM, ANQGSEA.